Listed below are T cell receptor beta chains from one sample, sequenced in a study of CD8+ T cells in alopecia areata. The repertoire was sequenced with immunoSEQ multiplex PCR; TCRdb's copy has only in-frame clones and lacks some. The table records 120,000 or so clones, roughly 61% of them present only once. The sequencing here drew on CD4+ T cells sorted from blood, taken at week 0. Receptors were obtained from a human donor with alopecia areata. The CDR3 runs from the conserved cysteine through the conserved F or W. The D gene is left open where the match is weak. A row's size may be missing; if present it is once, few, many or a size class.

d_call	cdr3_length	clone_size	v_call	j_call	cdr3_aa	cdr3_nt
.	12	.	TRBV7-2	TRBJ2-3	CASSTPTDTQYF	TGTGCCAGCAGCACCCCCACAGATACGCAGTATTTT
.	12	few	TRBV29-1	TRBJ2-5	CSVGASEETQYF	TGCAGCGTTGGGGCTAGCGAAGAGACCCAGTACTTC
.	17	.	TRBV29-1	TRBJ2-7	CSVLKLNQGENRYEQYF	TGCAGCGTCCTGAAGTTGAACCAGGGAGAGAATCGCTACGAGCAGTACTTC
TRBD2	18	.	TRBV4-1	TRBJ2-3	CASSQAVPVAGSTDTQYF	TGCGCCAGCAGCCAAGCTGTTCCAGTAGCGGGGAGCACAGATACGCAGTATTTT
.	16	.	TRBV4-3	TRBJ2-7	CASSQVFARNPYEQYF	TGCGCCAGCAGCCAAGTTTTTGCACGGAACCCCTACGAGCAGTACTTC
.	12	.	TRBV12-5	TRBJ1-1	CASGLGFERAFF	TGTGCTAGTGGTTTGGGGTTTGAGAGGGCTTTCTTT
.	14	.	TRBV10-3	TRBJ2-4	CAIGHTGAQGIQYF	TGTGCCATCGGCCATACCGGTGCCCAGGGCATTCAGTACTTC
.	13	.	TRBV28	TRBJ2-2	CASSKGLTGELFF	TGTGCCAGCAGTAAGGGCCTGACCGGGGAGCTGTTTTTT
.	12	.	TRBV11-2	TRBJ1-2	CASSSGNYGYTF	TGTGCCAGCAGCTCCGGGAACTATGGCTACACCTTC
.	16	.	TRBV4-3	TRBJ2-1	CASSQDGGSSYNEQFF	TGCGCCAGCAGCCAAGATGGGGGGAGCTCCTACAATGAGCAGTTCTTC
.	12	.	TRBV9	TRBJ2-7	CASSVDGYEQYF	TGTGCCAGCAGCGTAGATGGCTACGAGCAGTACTTC
TRBD2	17	.	TRBV4-2	TRBJ2-3	CASTQNSGGAVADTQYF	TGTGCCAGCACCCAAAATAGCGGGGGGGCGGTCGCAGATACGCAGTATTTT
.	16	.	TRBV7-8	TRBJ2-1	CASSLGPVGPNNEQFF	TGTGCCAGCAGCTTAGGCCCGGTCGGTCCCAACAATGAGCAGTTCTTC